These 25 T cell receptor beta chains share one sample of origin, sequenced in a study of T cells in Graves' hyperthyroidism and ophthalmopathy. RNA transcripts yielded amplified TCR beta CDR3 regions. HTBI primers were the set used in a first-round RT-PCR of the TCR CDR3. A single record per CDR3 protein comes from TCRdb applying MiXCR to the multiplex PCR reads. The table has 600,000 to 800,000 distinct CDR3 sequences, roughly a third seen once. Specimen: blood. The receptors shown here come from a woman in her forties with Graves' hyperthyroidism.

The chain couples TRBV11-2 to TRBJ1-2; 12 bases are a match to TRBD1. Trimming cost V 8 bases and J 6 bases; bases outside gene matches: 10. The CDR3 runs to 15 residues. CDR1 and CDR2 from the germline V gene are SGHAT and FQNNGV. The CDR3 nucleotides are TGTGCCAGCTCACCCCCGGGACAGGGGGCCGATGGCTACACCTTC. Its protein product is CASSPPGQGADGYTF.

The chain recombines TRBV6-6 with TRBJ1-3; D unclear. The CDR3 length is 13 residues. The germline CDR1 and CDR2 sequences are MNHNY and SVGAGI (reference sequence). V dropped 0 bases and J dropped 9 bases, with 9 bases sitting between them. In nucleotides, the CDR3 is TGTGCCAGCAGTTACTCGAAGGGTGGCACCATATATTTT. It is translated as CASSYSKGGTIYF.

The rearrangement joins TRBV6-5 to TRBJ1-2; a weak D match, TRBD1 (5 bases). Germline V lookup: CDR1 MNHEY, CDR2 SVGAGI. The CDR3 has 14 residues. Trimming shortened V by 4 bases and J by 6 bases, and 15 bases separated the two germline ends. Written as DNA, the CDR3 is TGTGCCAGCAGTTCCAGGGCAGAACCCCATGGCTACACCTTC. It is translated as CASSSRAEPHGYTF.

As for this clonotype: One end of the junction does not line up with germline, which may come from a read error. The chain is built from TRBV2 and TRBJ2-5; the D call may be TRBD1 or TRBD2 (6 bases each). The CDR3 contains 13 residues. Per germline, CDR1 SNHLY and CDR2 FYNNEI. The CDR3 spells CAISGGRGETQYF. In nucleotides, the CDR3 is TGTGCCATCAGTGGGGGGCGAGGGGAGACCCAGTACTTC. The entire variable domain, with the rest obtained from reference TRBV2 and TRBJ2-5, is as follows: EPEVTQTPSHQVTQMGQEVILRCVPISNHLYFYWYRQILGQKVEFLVSFYNNEISEKSEIFDDQFSVERPDGSNFTLKIRSTKLEDSAMYFCAISGGRGETQYFGPGTRLLVL.

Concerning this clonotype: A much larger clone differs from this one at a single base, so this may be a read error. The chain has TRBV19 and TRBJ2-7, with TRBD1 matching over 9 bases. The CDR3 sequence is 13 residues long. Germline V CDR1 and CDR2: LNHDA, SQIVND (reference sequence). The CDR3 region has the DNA TGTGCCAGTGGTATATACAGGGGGCACGAGCAGTACTTC. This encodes CASGIYRGHEQYF.

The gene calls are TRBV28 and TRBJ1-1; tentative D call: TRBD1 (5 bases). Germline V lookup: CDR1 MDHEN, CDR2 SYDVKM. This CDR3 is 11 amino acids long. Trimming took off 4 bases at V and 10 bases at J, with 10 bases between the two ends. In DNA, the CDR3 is TGTGCCAGCAGTTCCAGGGTAGGAGCTTTCTTT. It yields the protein CASSSRVGAFF.

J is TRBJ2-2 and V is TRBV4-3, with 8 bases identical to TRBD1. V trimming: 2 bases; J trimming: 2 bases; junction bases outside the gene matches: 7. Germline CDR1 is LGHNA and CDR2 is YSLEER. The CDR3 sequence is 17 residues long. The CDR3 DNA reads TGCGCCAGCAGCCAAAGGACAGGGCCAGCTAACACCGGGGAGCTGTTTTTT. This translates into CASSQRTGPANTGELFF.

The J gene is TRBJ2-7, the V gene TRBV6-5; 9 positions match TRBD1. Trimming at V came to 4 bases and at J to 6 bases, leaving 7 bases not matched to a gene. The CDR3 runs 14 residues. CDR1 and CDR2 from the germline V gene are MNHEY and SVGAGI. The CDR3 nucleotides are TGTGCCAGCAGTTCACAGGGGGCTCTCTCCGAGCAGTACTTC. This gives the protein CASSSQGALSEQYF.

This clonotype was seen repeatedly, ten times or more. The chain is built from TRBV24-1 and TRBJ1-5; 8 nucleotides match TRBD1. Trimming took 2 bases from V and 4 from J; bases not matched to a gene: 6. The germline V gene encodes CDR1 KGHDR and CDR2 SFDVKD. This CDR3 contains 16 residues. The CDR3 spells CATSDSDRGLNQPQHF. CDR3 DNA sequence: TGTGCCACCAGTGATTCCGACAGGGGCCTTAATCAGCCCCAGCATTTT.

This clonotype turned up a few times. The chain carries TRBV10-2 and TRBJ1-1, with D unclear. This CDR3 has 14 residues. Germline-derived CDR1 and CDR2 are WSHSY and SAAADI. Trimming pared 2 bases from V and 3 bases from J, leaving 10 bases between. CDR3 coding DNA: TGCGCCAGCAGTGAGCTTAGAGTAGACACTGAAGCTTTCTTT. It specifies CASSELRVDTEAFF.

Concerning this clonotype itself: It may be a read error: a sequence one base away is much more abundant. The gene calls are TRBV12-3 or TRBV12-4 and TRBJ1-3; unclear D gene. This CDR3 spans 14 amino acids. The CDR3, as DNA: TGTGCCAGCAGTTTACTAGACTCTGGAAGCACCATATATTTT. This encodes CASSLLDSGSTIYF.

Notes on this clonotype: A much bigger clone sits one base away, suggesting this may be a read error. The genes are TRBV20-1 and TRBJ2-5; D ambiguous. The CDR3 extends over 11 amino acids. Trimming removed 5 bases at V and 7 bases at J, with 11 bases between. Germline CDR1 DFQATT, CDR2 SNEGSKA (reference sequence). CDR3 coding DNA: TGCAGTGCTTGGGATCGAGGGACCCAGTACTTC. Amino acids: CSAWDRGTQYF.

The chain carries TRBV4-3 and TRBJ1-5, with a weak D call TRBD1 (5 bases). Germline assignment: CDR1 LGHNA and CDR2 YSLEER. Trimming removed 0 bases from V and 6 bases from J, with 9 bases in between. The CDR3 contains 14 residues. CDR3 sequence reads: CASSQDRAVQPQHF. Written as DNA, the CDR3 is TGCGCCAGCAGCCAAGACAGGGCCGTTCAGCCCCAGCATTTT.

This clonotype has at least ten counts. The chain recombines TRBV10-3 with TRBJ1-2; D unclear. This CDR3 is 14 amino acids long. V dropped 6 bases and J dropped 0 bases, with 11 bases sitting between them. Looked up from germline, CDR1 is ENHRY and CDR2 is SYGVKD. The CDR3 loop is CAIRLENSNYGYTF. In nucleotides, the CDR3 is TGTGCCATCAGGCTCGAGAATTCTAACTATGGCTACACCTTC.

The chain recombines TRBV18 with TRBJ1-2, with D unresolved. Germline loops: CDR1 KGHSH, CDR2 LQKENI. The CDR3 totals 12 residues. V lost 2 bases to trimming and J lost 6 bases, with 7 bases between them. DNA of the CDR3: TGTGCCAGCTCACCAAATGCGGATGGCTACACCTTC. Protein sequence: CASSPNADGYTF.

The CDR3 DNA reads TGTGCCATCAGGTCCGGGACCCGCTCCTACGAGCAGTACTTC. Amino acid sequence: CAIRSGTRSYEQYF. V gene TRBV10-3 combines with J gene TRBJ2-7, with D perhaps assigned TRBD1 or TRBD2 (5 bases each). The CDR3 contains 14 residues. V lost 6 bases, J lost 0 bases, and 12 bases lay in between. CDR1 is ENHRY, CDR2 SYGVKD, per germline.

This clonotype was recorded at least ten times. The CDR3 coding sequence is TGTGCCATCAGTAAGGACAGGGGTACTGAAGCTTTCTTT. Protein sequence: CAISKDRGTEAFF. This chain uses TRBV10-3 with TRBJ1-1, with TRBD1 matching over 9 bases. Per the germline V gene, CDR1 is ENHRY and CDR2 is SYGVKD. V gave up 5 bases and J gave up 5 bases; unmatched junction bases: 3. The CDR3 is made up of 13 amino acids.

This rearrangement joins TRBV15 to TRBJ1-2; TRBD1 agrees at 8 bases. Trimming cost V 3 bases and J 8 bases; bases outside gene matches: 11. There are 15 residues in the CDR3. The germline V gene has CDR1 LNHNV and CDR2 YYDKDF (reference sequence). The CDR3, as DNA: TGTGCCACCAGCAGTTTGGGCCAGGGGGCGAAAGGCTACACCTTC. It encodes CATSSLGQGAKGYTF.

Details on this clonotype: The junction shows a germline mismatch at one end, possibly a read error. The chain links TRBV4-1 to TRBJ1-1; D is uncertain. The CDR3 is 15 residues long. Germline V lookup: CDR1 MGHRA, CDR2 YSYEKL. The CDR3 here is CTSSQDPRGNTEAFF. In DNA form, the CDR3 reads TGCACCAGCAGCCAAGATCCCCGGGGGAACACTGAAGCTTTCTTT.

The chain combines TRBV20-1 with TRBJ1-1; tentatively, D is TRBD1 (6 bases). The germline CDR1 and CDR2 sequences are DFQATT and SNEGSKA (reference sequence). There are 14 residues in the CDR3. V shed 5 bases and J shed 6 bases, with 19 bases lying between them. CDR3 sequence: CSAPGTTGGSEAFF. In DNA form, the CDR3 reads TGCAGTGCTCCCGGGACAACTGGGGGTTCTGAAGCTTTCTTT.

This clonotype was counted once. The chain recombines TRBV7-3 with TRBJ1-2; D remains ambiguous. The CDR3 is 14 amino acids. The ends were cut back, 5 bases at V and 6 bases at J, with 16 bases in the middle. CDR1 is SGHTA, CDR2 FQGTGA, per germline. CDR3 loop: CASSNRRGSDGYTF. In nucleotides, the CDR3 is TGTGCCAGCAGCAACCGACGTGGATCGGATGGCTACACCTTC.

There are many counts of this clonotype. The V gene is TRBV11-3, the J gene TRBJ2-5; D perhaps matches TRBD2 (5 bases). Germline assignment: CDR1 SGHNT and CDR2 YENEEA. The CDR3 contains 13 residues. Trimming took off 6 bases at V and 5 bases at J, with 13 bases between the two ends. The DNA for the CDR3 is TGTGCCAGCAGACGGACTCCGTTGGAGACCCAGTACTTC. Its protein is CASRRTPLETQYF.

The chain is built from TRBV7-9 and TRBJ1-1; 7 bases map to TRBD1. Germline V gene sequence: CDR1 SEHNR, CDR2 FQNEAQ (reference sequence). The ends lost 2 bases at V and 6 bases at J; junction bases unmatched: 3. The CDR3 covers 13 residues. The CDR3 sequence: CASSLTGESEAFF. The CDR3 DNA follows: TGTGCCAGCAGCTTAACAGGGGAATCTGAAGCTTTCTTT.

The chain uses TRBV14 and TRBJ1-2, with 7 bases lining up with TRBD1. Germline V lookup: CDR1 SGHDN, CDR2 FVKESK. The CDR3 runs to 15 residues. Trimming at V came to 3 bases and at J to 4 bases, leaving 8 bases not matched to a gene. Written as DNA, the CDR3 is TGTGCCAGCAGCCACGGAAGGACAGGAACCTATGGCTACACCTTC. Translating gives CASSHGRTGTYGYTF. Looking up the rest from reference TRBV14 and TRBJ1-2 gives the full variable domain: EAGVTQFPSHSVIEKGQTVTLRCDPISGHDNLYWYRRVMGKEIKFLLHFVKESKQDESGMPNNRFLAERTGGTYSTLKVQPAELEDSGVYFCASSHGRTGTYGYTFGSGTRLTVV.

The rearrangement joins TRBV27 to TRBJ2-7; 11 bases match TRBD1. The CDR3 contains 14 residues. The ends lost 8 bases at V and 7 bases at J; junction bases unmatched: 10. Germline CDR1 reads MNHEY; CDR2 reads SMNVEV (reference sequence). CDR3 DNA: TGTGCCAGCGGGGGGACAGGGGGACACAAGGAGCAGTACTTC. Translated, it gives CASGGTGGHKEQYF.